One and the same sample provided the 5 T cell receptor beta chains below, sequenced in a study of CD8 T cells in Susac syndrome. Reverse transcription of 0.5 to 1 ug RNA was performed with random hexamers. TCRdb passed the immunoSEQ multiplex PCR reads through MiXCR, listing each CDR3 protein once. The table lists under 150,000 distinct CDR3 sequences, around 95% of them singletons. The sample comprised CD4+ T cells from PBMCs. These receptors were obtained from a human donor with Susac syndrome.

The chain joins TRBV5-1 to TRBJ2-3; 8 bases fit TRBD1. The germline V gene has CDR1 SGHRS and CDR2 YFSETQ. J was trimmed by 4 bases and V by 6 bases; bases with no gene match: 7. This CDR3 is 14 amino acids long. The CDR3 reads CASMPTGAPDTQYF. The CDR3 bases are TGCGCCAGCATGCCGACAGGGGCGCCAGATACGCAGTATTTT.

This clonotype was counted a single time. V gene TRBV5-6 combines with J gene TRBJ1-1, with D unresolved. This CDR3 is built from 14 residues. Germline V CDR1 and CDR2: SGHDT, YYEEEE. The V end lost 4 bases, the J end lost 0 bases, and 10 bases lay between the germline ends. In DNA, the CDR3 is TGTGCCAGCAGCCCCGATCCGTTGAACACTGAAGCTTTCTTT. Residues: CASSPDPLNTEAFF.

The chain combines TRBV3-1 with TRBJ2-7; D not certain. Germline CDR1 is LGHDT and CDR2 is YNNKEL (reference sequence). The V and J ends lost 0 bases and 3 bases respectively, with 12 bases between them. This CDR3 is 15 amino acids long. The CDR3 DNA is TGTGCCAGCAGCCAAGAAGGAACCGGCGACTACGAGCAGTACTTC. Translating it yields CASSQEGTGDYEQYF.

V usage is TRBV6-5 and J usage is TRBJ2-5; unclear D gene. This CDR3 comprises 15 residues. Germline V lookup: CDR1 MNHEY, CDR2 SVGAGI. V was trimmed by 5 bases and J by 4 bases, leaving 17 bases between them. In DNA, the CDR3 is TGTGCCAGCAGTCCACAAAACTGGTACGGAGAGACCCAGTACTTC. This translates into CASSPQNWYGETQYF.

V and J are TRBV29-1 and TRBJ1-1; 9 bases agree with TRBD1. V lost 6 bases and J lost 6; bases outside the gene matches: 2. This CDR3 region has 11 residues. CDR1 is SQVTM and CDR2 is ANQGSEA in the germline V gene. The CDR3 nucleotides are TGCAGCGTAAGACAGGGGGCTGAAGCTTTCTTT. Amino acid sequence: CSVRQGAEAFF.